The 3 T cell receptor beta chains below all came from one sample that was sequenced in a study of CD8 T cells in ankylosing spondylitis (dated by TCRdb to 2015 to 2018). What these receptors recognize is not known. Library preparation was by 5' RACE. Instrument used: Illumina HiSeq 2500. TCRdb trimmed public reads at Q25 via fastp, called clones via MiXCR and kept in-frame beta chains. Rows merge per CDR3 protein into single entries with the most common DNA and genes. The sample table holds 130,000 or so distinct CDR3 sequences, of which 15% to 20% were seen once. The ten largest clones represent 25% to 40% of the sample. What the study reported, not specific to this receptor: A TCR beta motif made up of eight or nine highly homologous amino acid variants appeared to be characteristic of blood from ankylosing spondylitis patients.

Sequenced input: blood, either unsorted or a sorted T cell fraction (not recorded which). The receptors here all came from a male donor with ankylosing spondylitis.

This clonotype came up many times. The gene calls are TRBV12-3 or TRBV12-4 and TRBJ2-1; 7 bases are shared with TRBD2. The CDR3 loop spans 14 amino acids. The V segment lost 5 bases and the J segment 8 bases; nucleotides outside the gene matches: 9. The CDR3 DNA reads as TGTGCCAGCAGTCTATCGGGAGGTGTGGATGAGCAGTTCTTC. It codes for CASSLSGGVDEQFF.

This sequence joins TRBV4-1 and TRBJ2-1; the D gene is possibly TRBD2 (5 bases). Germline loops: CDR1 MGHRA, CDR2 YSYEKL. The CDR3 extends over 14 amino acids. Trimming shortened V by 2 bases and J by 10 bases, and 15 bases separated the two germline ends. The CDR3 coding sequence is TGCGCCAGCAGCCAAAGGACTGGCCCGCAGGAGCAGTTCTTC. Residues: CASSQRTGPQEQFF.

In its sample, this clonotype was seen a few times. V and J are TRBV3-1 and TRBJ2-1; weak D call: TRBD2 (5 bases). This CDR3 is built from 15 residues. Trimming removed 3 bases from V and 12 bases from J, with 21 bases in between. In germline, CDR1 is LGHDT, CDR2 YNNKEL (reference sequence). As DNA, the CDR3 is TGTGCCAGCAGCCAGTTTGACGGGGAGTCGCTTGGGCAGTTCTTC. Protein sequence: CASSQFDGESLGQFF.